Listed here are 13 T cell receptor beta chains from one sample, sequenced in a study of blood T cell repertoires in COVID-19. Repertoires were generated with immunoSEQ multiplex PCR, while TCRdb's copy carries only in-frame clones and drops some. The sample lists roughly 230,000 clones, roughly 84% seen once, with approximately 4.8% in the top ten. Source material: peripheral blood. The receptors stem from a man aged 45-65 years with active or convalescent COVID-19.

V usage is TRBV10-3 and J usage is TRBJ1-1; possible D gene TRBD1, 6 bases. CDR1 and CDR2 (germline): ENHRY, SYGVKD. The CDR3 has 13 residues. V was cut by 10 bases and J by 4 bases, with 16 bases left in between. The DNA of the CDR3 is TGTGCCAACAGGGAGACCTTGAGCACTGAAGCTTTCTTT. It codes for CANRETLSTEAFF.

The V gene is TRBV7-2, the J gene TRBJ1-5; TRBD1 matches 8 bases. Germline-derived CDR1 and CDR2 are SGHTA and FQGNSA. J lost 6 bases, V lost 4 bases, and 5 bases had no gene match. This CDR3 spans 14 amino acids. In nucleotides, the CDR3 is TGTGCCAGCAGCTCCGGACAGGGAGGTCAGCCCCAGCATTTT. Its translation: CASSSGQGGQPQHF.

The rearrangement joins TRBV6-5 to TRBJ1-1; unclear D gene. Germline CDR1 is MNHEY and CDR2 is SVGAGI. This CDR3 comprises 14 residues. Trimming shortened V by 7 bases and J by 4 bases, and 16 bases separated the two germline ends. This CDR3 is CASTSDFRATEAFF. CDR3 nucleotides: TGTGCCAGCACGTCGGACTTCCGGGCCACTGAAGCTTTCTTT.

Here the CDR3 reads CAIRGTAEKLFF. The CDR3 nucleotides read TGTGCCATCAGAGGGACAGCCGAAAAACTGTTTTTT. The rearrangement links TRBV10-3 to TRBJ1-4; TRBD1 matches at 7 bases. The CDR3 consists of 12 residues. Unmatched junction bases numbered 3, after V lost 6 bases and J lost 8 bases. Germline V gives CDR1 ENHRY, CDR2 SYGVKD.

Turning to this clone: The same CDR3 is also encoded by other DNA sequences in this sample. The V call is TRBV7-2, the J call TRBJ2-3; D gene ambiguous. The germline gives CDR1 SGHTA, CDR2 FQGNSA. Trimming left V 1 base short and J 2 bases short, with 10 bases between. This CDR3 is 15 amino acids long. CDR3 sequence (DNA): TGTGCCAGCAGCTTAGGCAGGCTATCCACAGATACGCAGTATTTT. This sequence encodes CASSLGRLSTDTQYF.

J is TRBJ1-5 and V is TRBV30; no firm D call. Looked up from germline, CDR1 is GTSNPN and CDR2 is SVGIG (reference sequence). The CDR3 is made up of 14 amino acids. Between the trimmed V and J ends, which lost 3 bases and 3 bases, there was a span of 12 bases. The CDR3 loop reads CAWSQAAFNQPQHF. The CDR3 nucleotides read TGTGCCTGGAGCCAAGCGGCCTTCAATCAGCCCCAGCATTTT.

The chain is built from TRBV30 and TRBJ2-7; D is ambiguous. Germline lookup yields CDR1 GTSNPN and CDR2 SVGIG (reference sequence). The length of the CDR3 is 14 residues. The V end was cut by 4 bases, the J end by 3 bases, with 16 bases between. Here the CDR3 reads CAWMRSTFGYEQYF. For the CDR3, the DNA is TGTGCCTGGATGCGGTCCACCTTTGGCTACGAGCAGTACTTC.

This chain joins TRBV30 and TRBJ1-2; 7 nucleotides agree with TRBD1. Germline V lookup: CDR1 GTSNPN, CDR2 SVGIG (reference sequence). CDR3 length: 14 residues. V dropped 3 bases and J dropped 4; count of bases not matched to a gene: 8. The CDR3 DNA is TGTGCCTGGAGCCTGGGACAGTCACCCTATGGCTACACCTTC. Encoded protein: CAWSLGQSPYGYTF.

The V gene is TRBV5-4, the J gene TRBJ1-3; possibly TRBD1 for D (5 bases). Germline CDR1 SGHNT, CDR2 YYREEE (reference sequence). Trimming took 0 bases from V and 1 from J, leaving 11 bases between them. This CDR3 has 16 residues. Here the CDR3 reads CASSLEGPLSGNTIYF. CDR3 nucleotide sequence: TGTGCCAGCAGCTTGGAGGGGCCCCTTTCTGGAAACACCATATATTTT.

The chain recombines TRBV5-1 with TRBJ2-2; 7 bases align to TRBD2. The CDR3 sequence is 14 residues long. Trimming cost V 6 bases and J 3 bases; bases outside gene matches: 5. Germline V lookup: CDR1 SGHRS, CDR2 YFSETQ. CDR3 protein: CASIRSGDTGELFF. For the CDR3, the DNA is TGCGCCAGCATCCGGAGCGGGGACACCGGGGAGCTGTTTTTT.

This clone was picked up a small number of times. V usage is TRBV2 and J usage is TRBJ2-2, with a weak D call TRBD2 (7 bases). Germline CDR1 is SNHLY and CDR2 is FYNNEI. V lost 8 bases and J 3 bases, leaving 13 bases between the germline ends. This CDR3 comprises 14 residues. CDR3 coding DNA: TGTGCCAGCCGGGGGGCCGGGGACACCGGGGAGCTGTTTTTT. Protein: CASRGAGDTGELFF.

The chain is built from TRBV2 and TRBJ1-2, with D possibly matching TRBD1 (6 bases). The CDR3 runs to 15 residues. Trimming shortened V by 8 bases and J by 6 bases, and 22 bases separated the two germline ends. CDR1 and CDR2 from the germline V gene are SNHLY and FYNNEI. The CDR3 nucleotides are TGTGCCAGCGAGCGCGATCTACGACAGGAGAATGGCTACACCTTC. It codes for CASERDLRQENGYTF.

V is TRBV11-3 and J is TRBJ2-3, with D perhaps TRBD2 (6 bases). Per germline, CDR1 SGHNT and CDR2 YENEEA. The CDR3 consists of 14 residues. V was clipped by 5 bases and J by 8 bases, with 17 bases between them. CDR3 residues: CASSARGTEGTQYF. CDR3 nucleotides: TGTGCCAGCAGCGCCCGGGGGACCGAGGGTACGCAGTATTTT.